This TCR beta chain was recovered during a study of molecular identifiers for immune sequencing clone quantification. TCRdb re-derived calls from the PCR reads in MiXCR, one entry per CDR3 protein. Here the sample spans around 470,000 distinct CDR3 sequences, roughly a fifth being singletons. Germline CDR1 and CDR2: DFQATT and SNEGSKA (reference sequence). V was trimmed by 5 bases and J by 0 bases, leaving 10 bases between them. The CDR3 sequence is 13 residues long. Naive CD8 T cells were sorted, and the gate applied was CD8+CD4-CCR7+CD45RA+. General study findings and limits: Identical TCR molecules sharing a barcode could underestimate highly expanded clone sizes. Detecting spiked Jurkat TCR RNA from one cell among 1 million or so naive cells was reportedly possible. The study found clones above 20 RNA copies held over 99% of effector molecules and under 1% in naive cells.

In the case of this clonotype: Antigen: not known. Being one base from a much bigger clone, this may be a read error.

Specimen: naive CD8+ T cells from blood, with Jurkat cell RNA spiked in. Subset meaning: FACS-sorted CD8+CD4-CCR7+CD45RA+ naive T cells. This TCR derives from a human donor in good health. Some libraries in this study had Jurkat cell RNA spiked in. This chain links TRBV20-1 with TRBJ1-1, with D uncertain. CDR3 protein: CSARTALNTEAFF. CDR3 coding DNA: TGCAGTGCTCGGACGGCCTTGAACACTGAAGCTTTCTTT.